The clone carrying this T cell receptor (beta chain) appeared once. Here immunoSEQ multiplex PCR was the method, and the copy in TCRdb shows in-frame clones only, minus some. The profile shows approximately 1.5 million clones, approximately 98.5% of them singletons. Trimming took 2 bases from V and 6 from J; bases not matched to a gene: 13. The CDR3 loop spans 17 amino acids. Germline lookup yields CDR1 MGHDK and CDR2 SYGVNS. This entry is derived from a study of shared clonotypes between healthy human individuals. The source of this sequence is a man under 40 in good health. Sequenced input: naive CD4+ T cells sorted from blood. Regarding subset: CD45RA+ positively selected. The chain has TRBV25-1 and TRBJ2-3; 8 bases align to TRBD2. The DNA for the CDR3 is TGTGCCAGCAGTGAAACTCCTCCCGGGACTAGACCGGATACGCAGTATTTT. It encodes CASSETPPGTRPDTQYF. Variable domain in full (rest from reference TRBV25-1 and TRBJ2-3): EADIYQTPRYLVIGTGKKITLECSQTMGHDKMYWYQQDPGMELHLIHYSYGVNSTEKGDLSSESTVSRIRTEHFPLTLESARPSHTSQYLCASSETPPGTRPDTQYFGPGTRLTVL.